This TCR beta chain came from a study of control samples from healthy donors and cancer patients. Clones were read by immunoSEQ multiplex PCR, and TCRdb kept only the in-frame ones, dropping some. The sample has under 300,000 clones, roughly 80% seen once. The V gene lost 0 bases and the J gene lost 7 bases, with 7 bases spanning the gap. The CDR3 runs to 12 residues. Germline V gene data show CDR1 as SGHNT and CDR2 as YYREEE (reference sequence). The sequencing sample was made of PBMCs. The chain uses TRBV5-4 and TRBJ1-2; maybe TRBD1 (6 bases). This TCR was sampled from a woman aged 60-75 years with lung cancer. The CDR3 nucleotides are TGTGCCAGCAGCTTGGACAGGGCTGGCTACACCTTC. Its protein product is CASSLDRAGYTF.